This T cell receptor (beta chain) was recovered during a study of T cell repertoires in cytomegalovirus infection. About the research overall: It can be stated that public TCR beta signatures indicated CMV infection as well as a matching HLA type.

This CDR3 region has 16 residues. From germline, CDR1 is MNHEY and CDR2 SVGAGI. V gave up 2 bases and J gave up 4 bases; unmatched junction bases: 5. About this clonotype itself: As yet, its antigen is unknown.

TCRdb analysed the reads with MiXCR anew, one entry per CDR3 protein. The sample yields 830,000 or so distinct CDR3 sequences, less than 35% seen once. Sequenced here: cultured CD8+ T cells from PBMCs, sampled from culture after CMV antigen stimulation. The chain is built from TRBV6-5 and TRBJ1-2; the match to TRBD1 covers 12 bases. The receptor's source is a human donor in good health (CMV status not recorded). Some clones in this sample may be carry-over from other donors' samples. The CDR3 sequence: CASSYGTGGVGYGYTF. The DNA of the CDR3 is TGTGCCAGCAGTTACGGGACAGGGGGCGTAGGCTATGGCTACACCTTC.